What follows are 13 T cell receptor beta chains derived from one specimen sequenced in a study of T cells in localized non-small cell lung cancer. TCRdb's table, derived via immunoSEQ multiplex PCR, lists solely in-frame clones and lacks some. The sample carries 40,000 to 65,000 clones, approximately 88% recorded once. This specimen consisted of peripheral blood mononuclear cells, obtained before any cancer treatment. The receptor set was obtained from a man aged 35 to 69 with stage III lung adenocarcinoma.

The V gene is TRBV9, the J gene TRBJ2-7; 7 nucleotides line up with TRBD1. The CDR3 covers 16 residues. Per germline, CDR1 SGDLS and CDR2 YYNGEE. Trimming removed 4 bases from V and 1 base from J; junction bases left unmatched: 11. The chain's CDR3 is CASSFGSGTESYEQYF. For the CDR3, the DNA is TGTGCCAGCAGCTTTGGTTCCGGGACAGAGTCCTACGAGCAGTACTTC.

The V gene is TRBV5-8, the J gene TRBJ1-2; unclear D gene. The V end lost 4 bases, the J end lost 5 bases, and 6 bases lay between the germline ends. Germline loops: CDR1 SGHTS, CDR2 YDEGEE. This CDR3 spans 11 amino acids. The CDR3 loop is CASSADYGYTF. CDR3 in DNA: TGTGCCAGCAGCGCGGATTATGGCTACACCTTC.

This clone was detected only once. The chain employs TRBV6-1 and TRBJ1-5; D call uncertain. Germline V gives CDR1 MNHNS, CDR2 SASEGT. The CDR3 is made up of 13 amino acids. V lost 8 bases and J 4 bases, leaving 12 bases between the germline ends. Written as DNA, the CDR3 is TGTGCCAGCTTGGGGAGGGTAAATCAGCCCCAGCATTTT. Translating it yields CASLGRVNQPQHF.

This chain links TRBV4-1 with TRBJ2-3; possibly TRBD2 for D (5 bases). The CDR3 spans 16 residues. Deletions cut 0 bases from V and 4 bases from J, with 14 bases between. The germline CDR1 and CDR2 sequences are MGHRA and YSYEKL. CDR3 nucleotide sequence: TGCGCCAGCAGCCAAGATACTTATAGCGAGGCAGATACGCAGTATTTT. The encoded protein is CASSQDTYSEADTQYF.

This rearrangement joins TRBV7-9 to TRBJ1-2, with D maybe TRBD1 (5 bases). Between the trimmed V and J ends, which lost 4 bases and 6 bases, there was a span of 15 bases. Germline V lookup: CDR1 SEHNR, CDR2 FQNEAQ (reference sequence). The CDR3 extends over 14 amino acids. CDR3 amino acids: CASSSLQDYDGYTF. The CDR3 DNA is TGTGCCAGCAGCTCACTACAGGATTATGATGGCTACACCTTC. The whole variable domain, remainder taken from reference TRBV7-9 and TRBJ1-2, is DTGVSQNPRHKITKRGQNVTFRCDPISEHNRLYWYRQTLGQGPEFLTYFQNEAQLEKSRLLSDRFSAERPKGSFSTLEIQRTEQGDSAMYLCASSSLQDYDGYTFGSGTRLTVV.

The chain employs TRBV5-1 and TRBJ2-3; TRBD2 matches 12 bases. J lost 2 bases, V lost 1 base, and 2 bases had no gene match. This CDR3 is 16 amino acids long. Germline CDR1 is SGHRS and CDR2 is YFSETQ. Here the CDR3 DNA reads TGCGCCAGCAGCTTGTGGACTAGCGGGAACACAGATACGCAGTATTTT. It translates to CASSLWTSGNTDTQYF.

The V call is TRBV5-1, the J call TRBJ2-2; 11 nucleotides align to TRBD2. The CDR3 has 15 residues. Trimming at V came to 1 base and at J to 7 bases, leaving 3 bases not matched to a gene. Germline values: CDR1 SGHRS, CDR2 YFSETQ. The CDR3 DNA reads TGCGCCAGCAGCTTGAGTAGCGGGAGGGACGGGGAGCTGTTTTTT. Its protein product is CASSLSSGRDGELFF.

The chain couples TRBV18 to TRBJ1-1, with D uncertain. The CDR3 length is 12 residues. From germline, CDR1 is KGHSH and CDR2 LQKENI. The V end lost 5 bases, the J end lost 1 base, and 5 bases lay between the germline ends. CDR3 protein: CASSTGNTEAFF. DNA of the CDR3: TGTGCCAGCTCAACGGGGAACACTGAAGCTTTCTTT. Based on the CDR3 plus reference TRBV18 and TRBJ1-1, the full variable domain is NAGVMQNPRHLVRRRGQEARLRCSPMKGHSHVYWYRQLPEEGLKFMVYLQKENIIDESGMPKERFSAEFPKEGPSILRIQQVVRGDSAAYFCASSTGNTEAFFGQGTRLTVV.

The genes are TRBV12-5 and TRBJ2-5, with D uncertain. Trimming took 4 bases from V and 4 from J, leaving 10 bases between them. The CDR3 runs to 13 residues. Germline V CDR1 and CDR2: LGHNT, FRNRAP. This CDR3 reads CASGSLPLETQYF. The CDR3 nucleotides read TGTGCTAGTGGTTCCCTACCTTTAGAGACCCAGTACTTC.

This clone was observed a few times. This chain joins TRBV7-9 and TRBJ2-2; TRBD1 might be the D (6 bases). The V gene lost 5 bases and the J gene lost 7 bases, with 17 bases spanning the gap. This CDR3 has 15 residues. The germline V gene has CDR1 SEHNR and CDR2 FQNEAQ (reference sequence). CDR3 residues: CASSTQGSDGGELFF. The CDR3 coding sequence is TGTGCCAGCAGCACGCAGGGGAGTGATGGCGGGGAGCTGTTTTTT.

The chain recombines TRBV7-6 with TRBJ1-1; D remains ambiguous. Trimming removed 2 bases at V and 0 bases at J, with 7 bases between. The CDR3 has 14 amino acids. Per the germline V gene, CDR1 is SGHVS and CDR2 is FNYEAQ. The chain's CDR3 is CASSLREMNTEAFF. CDR3 nucleotides: TGTGCCAGCAGCTTACGGGAGATGAACACTGAAGCTTTCTTT.

The chain carries TRBV11-2 and TRBJ2-5, with TRBD2 matching 8 bases. The CDR3 spans 14 residues. With V trimmed by 4 bases and J by 5 bases, 6 bases remained unmatched. Looked up from germline, CDR1 is SGHAT and CDR2 is FQNNGV. The CDR3 protein is CASSSRGGGETQYF. The CDR3 bases are TGTGCCAGCAGCTCCCGGGGGGGAGGCGAGACCCAGTACTTC.

The genes are TRBV6-7 and TRBJ1-4; D call uncertain. TRBV6-7 is an ORF, and what it does is uncertain. The length of the CDR3 is 14 residues. Trimming shortened V by 4 bases and J by 0 bases, and 6 bases separated the two germline ends. The CDR3 DNA follows: TGTGCCAGCAGTTCAAGGGCAACTAATGAAAAACTGTTTTTT. It specifies CASSSRATNEKLFF.